The clone carrying this TCR beta chain occurred many times. J was trimmed by 5 bases and V by 1 base; bases with no gene match: 15. This CDR3 region has 19 residues. Germline values: CDR1 LGHNA, CDR2 YNFKEQ. This entry comes from a study of T-cell reconstitution after alpha-beta-depleted transplantation in children. A library of TCRbeta sequences, prepared with unique molecular identifiers, was generated. TCRdb re-derived calls from the PCR reads in MiXCR, one entry per CDR3 protein. The sample includes about 300,000 distinct CDR3 sequences, over 9.5% of them seen just once. The sequence came from a boy younger than two with acute myeloid leukemia, due to receive a stem cell transplant. The sample in question was PBMCs, obtained before TCRalphabeta/CD19-depleted stem cell transplant. The V call is TRBV4-2, the J call TRBJ2-5, with TRBD2 identical over 11 bases. The DNA of the CDR3 is TGTGCCAGCAGCCAAGCCGGCCTAACTAGCGGGAGTTGGGGGGAGACCCAGTACTTC. Translating it yields CASSQAGLTSGSWGETQYF.